A selection of T cell receptor beta chains follows, all from one sample in a study of blood T cells in healthy people across ages. TCRdb analysed the 5' RACE reads with MiXCR anew, one entry per CDR3 protein. The sample contains more than 650,000 distinct CDR3 sequences, about 55% of which appear only once. The sequenced sample was blood. The receptors derive from an elderly man in good health. The CDR3 runs from the conserved cysteine through the conserved F or W. A D gene is named only where the DNA matches it firmly. Clone sizes are given selectively: once, few, many, or a class where the clone is expanded.

cdr3_aa | clone_size | j_call | d_call | cdr3_length | v_call
CASSPSGTRGNIQYF | - | TRBJ2-4 | TRBD2 | 15 | TRBV28
CASSSSYPTQYF | - | TRBJ2-3 | - | 12 | TRBV5-1
CSARAYGNYGYTF | - | TRBJ1-2 | - | 13 | TRBV20-1
CATSRGAGRNYNEQFF | - | TRBJ2-1 | - | 16 | TRBV24-1
CASSWRQGGAVNEQFF | - | TRBJ2-1 | TRBD1 | 16 | TRBV5-6
CANRASGGNEQFF | - | TRBJ2-1 | - | 13 | TRBV27
CASSYSIRDEQFF | - | TRBJ2-1 | - | 13 | TRBV6-5
CSAREVENGNQPQHF | - | TRBJ1-5 | - | 15 | TRBV20-1
CASRPGTGVDEQFF | - | TRBJ2-1 | TRBD1 | 14 | TRBV12-3/TRBV12-4
CATRRTDGEKLFF | few | TRBJ1-4 | - | 13 | TRBV25-1
CASSLEGTPYNEQYF | - | - | - | 15 | TRBV5-1
CSARRASGSADIQYF | - | TRBJ2-4 | - | 15 | TRBV20-1
CASSLGPFPPYNEQFF | - | TRBJ2-1 | - | 16 | TRBV11-3
CASSLDGTVSYEQYF | - | - | TRBD1 | 15 | TRBV5-1
CASSPLGGAAETQYF | - | TRBJ2-5 | TRBD2 | 15 | TRBV7-2
CASSFEQGSTYEQYF | - | - | - | 15 | TRBV5-1